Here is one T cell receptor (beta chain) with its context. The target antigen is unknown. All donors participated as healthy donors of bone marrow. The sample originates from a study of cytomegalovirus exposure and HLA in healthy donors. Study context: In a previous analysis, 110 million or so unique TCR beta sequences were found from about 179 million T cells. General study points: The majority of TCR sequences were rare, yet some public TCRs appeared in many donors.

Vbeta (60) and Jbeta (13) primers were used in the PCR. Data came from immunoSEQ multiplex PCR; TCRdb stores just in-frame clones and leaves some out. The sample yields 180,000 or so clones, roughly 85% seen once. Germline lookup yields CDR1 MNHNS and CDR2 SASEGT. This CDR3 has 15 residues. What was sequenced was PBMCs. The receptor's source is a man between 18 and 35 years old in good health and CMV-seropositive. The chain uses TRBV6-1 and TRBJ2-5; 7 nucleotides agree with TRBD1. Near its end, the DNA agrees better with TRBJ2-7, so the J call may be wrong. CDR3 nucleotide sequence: TGTGCCAGCAGTGGAAGGGGGCGTCAATCTTACGAGCAGTACTTC. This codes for CASSGRGRQSYEQYF.